A single sample gave rise to the 14 T cell receptor beta chains below, sequenced in a study of T-cell reconstitution after alpha-beta-depleted transplantation in children. The TCRbeta library was prepared with unique molecular identifiers. TCRdb re-analysed the PCR reads in MiXCR, keeping a single row per CDR3 protein. The sample contains about 980,000 distinct CDR3 sequences, roughly 29% of which appear only once. This specimen consisted of PBMCs, mostly from graft donor cells, obtained 360 days after TCRalphabeta/CD19-depleted stem cell transplant. The receptors shown here come from a boy under three years old who had a stem cell transplant for SCID, so the T cells may come from the graft donor.

In this sample, this clonotype turned up a few times. The V and J genes are TRBV7-2 and TRBJ2-7; D gene unclear. Germline values: CDR1 SGHTA, CDR2 FQGNSA. Deletions cut 1 base from V and 9 bases from J, with 13 bases between. The CDR3 runs 13 residues. In DNA form, the CDR3 reads TGTGCCAGCAGCTTAGGGCAGGTGGTAGGGCAGTACTTC. Its translation is CASSLGQVVGQYF.

In its sample, this clonotype was seen a few times. The chain joins TRBV2 to TRBJ2-3; possible D gene TRBD1, 6 bases. With 7 bases removed from V and 8 bases from J, the gap between germline ends came to 13 bases. The CDR3 consists of 12 residues. CDR1 SNHLY and CDR2 FYNNEI come from the germline V gene. The CDR3: CASMVTGRTQYF. The CDR3 nucleotides are TGTGCCAGCATGGTCACAGGGCGTACGCAGTATTTT.

This clonotype was observed many times. This chain connects TRBV7-9 to TRBJ2-7; 9 nucleotides agree with TRBD1. Germline V gives CDR1 SEHNR, CDR2 FQNEAQ (reference sequence). The CDR3 contains 15 residues. V was clipped by 1 base and J by 3 bases; unmatched bases: 4. CDR3 residues: CASSLGGQGFYEQYF. The CDR3 nucleotides read TGTGCCAGCAGCTTAGGGGGACAGGGCTTCTACGAGCAGTACTTC.

The V gene is TRBV12-3 or TRBV12-4, the J gene TRBJ2-2; tentatively, D is TRBD2 (5 bases). CDR3 size: 15 residues. Trimming stripped 2 bases from V and 5 bases from J, with 12 bases between. CDR3 residues: CASSLRISETGELFF. The DNA of the CDR3 is TGTGCCAGCAGTTTACGGATTAGCGAAACCGGGGAGCTGTTTTTT.

The genes are TRBV6-1 and TRBJ2-7; 8 bases fit TRBD1. Germline values: CDR1 MNHNS, CDR2 SASEGT. This CDR3 has 15 amino acids. V trimming: 5 bases; J trimming: 3 bases; junction bases outside the gene matches: 9. The chain's CDR3 is CASSRSGQGIYEQYF. CDR3 coding DNA: TGTGCCAGCAGTCGTTCCGGACAGGGTATCTACGAGCAGTACTTC.

J is TRBJ2-7 and V is TRBV6-1; D ambiguous. The germline gives CDR1 MNHNS, CDR2 SASEGT. Trimming took 5 bases from V and 9 from J, leaving 23 bases between them. CDR3 length equals 15 residues. The CDR3 bases are TGTGCCAGCAGTCCCGATACGACCCCCTGGGATCGGCAGTACTTC. Its translation: CASSPDTTPWDRQYF.

The chain carries TRBV10-3 and TRBJ1-4; D call uncertain. The CDR3 has 15 residues. Germline V gene data show CDR1 as ENHRY and CDR2 as SYGVKD. The germline V and J ends were trimmed by 0 bases and 4 bases, with 9 bases remaining between them. CDR3 in DNA: TGTGCCATCAGTGAGTCGGAGAGATTTAATGAAAAACTGTTTTTT. Translation: CAISESERFNEKLFF.

The chain carries TRBV5-1 and TRBJ2-2, with TRBD2 identical over 8 bases. The germline V gene encodes CDR1 SGHRS and CDR2 YFSETQ. The CDR3 is 16 amino acids. Trimming removed 2 bases from V and 4 bases from J; junction bases left unmatched: 7. The CDR3 loop is CASSFSASGFTGELFF. CDR3 sequence (DNA): TGCGCCAGCAGCTTTTCGGCTAGCGGGTTCACCGGGGAGCTGTTTTTT.

V and J are TRBV4-1 and TRBJ2-5, with a possible D match to TRBD1 (6 bases). The CDR3 is made up of 14 amino acids. CDR1 and CDR2 (germline): MGHRA, YSYEKL. V lost 4 bases to trimming and J lost 0 bases, with 9 bases between them. The CDR3 nucleotides are TGCGCCAGCAGCCCCCGGGACAACCAAGAGACCCAGTACTTC. Protein: CASSPRDNQETQYF.

This clonotype was found once. The genes are TRBV19 and TRBJ2-5; 10 positions agree with TRBD1. The V gene end was trimmed by 1 base and the J gene end by 4 bases; junction bases not matched to a gene: 12. Germline CDR1 reads LNHDA; CDR2 reads SQIVND (reference sequence). The CDR3 has 18 amino acids. The CDR3, as DNA: TGTGCCAGTAGTATAGCCTCCCCCAGACAGGGGGCGAGAGAGACCCAGTACTTC. Its protein is CASSIASPRQGARETQYF.

In regard to this clonotype: This sequence may be a read error, since a much larger clone differs from it by one base. The V and J genes are TRBV6-5 and TRBJ1-1; perhaps TRBD1 as D (5 bases). Germline V gene lookup returns CDR1 MNHEY and CDR2 SVGAGI. V was shortened by 7 bases and J by 1 base, with 10 bases between the two germline ends. The CDR3 is made up of 13 amino acids. The DNA of the CDR3 is TGTGCCAGCACCCCAGGACAGAACACTGAAGCTTTCTTT. Translating gives CASTPGQNTEAFF.

This clonotype was observed a few times. The rearrangement uses TRBV15 and TRBJ2-5; D is ambiguous. Germline CDR1 LNHNV, CDR2 YYDKDF (reference sequence). Trimming pared 3 bases from V and 5 bases from J, leaving 13 bases between. This CDR3 has 14 amino acids. CDR3 protein: CATSSQGFGETQYF. CDR3 DNA: TGTGCCACCAGCAGCCAAGGGTTCGGGGAGACCCAGTACTTC.

The CDR3: CATSGDTGSGGYDTDTQYF. In DNA form, the CDR3 reads TGTGCCACCAGCGGGGACACCGGTTCAGGCGGGTACGACACAGATACGCAGTATTTT. This rearrangement joins TRBV15 to TRBJ2-3; D possibly corresponds to TRBD1 (6 bases). Trimming took off 5 bases at V and 2 bases at J, with 26 bases between the two ends. Germline CDR1 is LNHNV and CDR2 is YYDKDF (reference sequence). This CDR3 contains 19 residues.

V usage is TRBV12-3 or TRBV12-4 and J usage is TRBJ2-7, with D perhaps given as TRBD1 or TRBD2 (7 bases each). The germline V and J ends were trimmed by 3 bases and 2 bases, with 17 bases remaining between them. The CDR3 runs 16 residues. The CDR3, as DNA: TGTGCCAGCAGTTTCGGGGGGACAGCCTTAGCCTACGAGCAGTACTTC. The encoded protein is CASSFGGTALAYEQYF.